A single sample is the source of the 8 T cell receptor beta chains below, sequenced in a study of cytomegalovirus exposure and HLA in healthy donors. The study ran its PCR with 60 Vbeta and 13 Jbeta primers. Clones were sequenced by immunoSEQ multiplex PCR, and TCRdb holds only the in-frame ones, with some missing. The sample carries about 59,000 clones, 80% recorded once. Sequencing was carried out using PBMCs. All receptors come from a middle-aged woman in good health and CMV-seronegative.

The chain combines TRBV28 with TRBJ2-1; no reliable D call. The CDR3 totals 14 residues. CDR1 and CDR2 (germline): MDHEN, SYDVKM. V shed 2 bases and J shed 0 bases, with 5 bases lying between them. The CDR3 loop reads CASSLASSYNEQFF. The CDR3 coding sequence is TGTGCCAGCAGTTTAGCCAGCTCCTACAATGAGCAGTTCTTC. Filled out from reference TRBV28 and TRBJ2-1, the complete variable domain reads DVKVTQSSRYLVKRTGEKVFLECVQDMDHENMFWYRQDPGLGLRLIYFSYDVKMKEKGDIPEGYSVSREKKERFSLILESASTNQTSMYLCASSLASSYNEQFFGPGTRLTVL.

The V call is TRBV7-8, the J call TRBJ2-3; perhaps TRBD2 as D (5 bases). The germline V gene encodes CDR1 SGHVS and CDR2 FQNEAQ. Trimming shortened V by 5 bases and J by 2 bases, and 14 bases separated the two germline ends. This CDR3 is built from 15 residues. DNA for the CDR3: TGTGCCAGCAGCAACAAAGCGGAGGTCACAGATACGCAGTATTTT. Residues: CASSNKAEVTDTQYF.

This clone has just a few counts. The rearrangement joins TRBV28 to TRBJ2-5, with TRBD1 identical over 7 bases. The J segment lost 6 bases and the V segment lost 7 bases, leaving 11 bases of the junction unmatched. The CDR3 loop spans 14 amino acids. CDR1 MDHEN and CDR2 SYDVKM come from the germline V gene. The CDR3 here is CASNKRQGKQTQYF. DNA of the CDR3: TGTGCCAGCAACAAAAGACAGGGCAAACAGACCCAGTACTTC.

J is TRBJ1-1 and V is TRBV29-1; D is unclear. The germline CDR1 and CDR2 sequences are SQVTM and ANQGSEA. V was trimmed by 3 bases and J by 10 bases, leaving 15 bases between them. The CDR3 sequence is 12 residues long. The CDR3: CSVDSQRYGAFF. The CDR3, as DNA: TGCAGCGTTGACAGCCAGCGCTACGGAGCTTTCTTT.

For the CDR3, the DNA is TGTGCCAGCAGCTACCCCGGGACTAGCACCTACGAGCAGTACTTC. This encodes CASSYPGTSTYEQYF. The rearrangement joins TRBV7-9 to TRBJ2-7; 9 bases are shared with TRBD2. Germline CDR1 and CDR2: SEHNR and FQNEAQ (reference sequence). The trim removed 4 bases at V and 2 bases at J, leaving 6 bases unmatched. There are 15 residues in the CDR3.

The J gene is TRBJ2-7, the V gene TRBV5-6, with a tentative D call TRBD1 (5 bases). CDR1 is SGHDT, CDR2 YYEEEE, per germline. The CDR3 is made up of 15 amino acids. The V end was cut by 0 bases, the J end by 6 bases, with 16 bases between. The CDR3 DNA follows: TGTGCCAGCAGCTTGGGAGGAGCAGGGAAGGGCGAGCAGTACTTC. It codes for CASSLGGAGKGEQYF.

J is TRBJ1-2 and V is TRBV30; 7 nucleotides align to TRBD1. The CDR3 is made up of 17 amino acids. The trim removed 2 bases at V and 1 base at J, leaving 13 bases unmatched. Germline values: CDR1 GTSNPN, CDR2 SVGIG (reference sequence). CDR3 residues: CAWSTWAADRDNYGYTF. CDR3 DNA: TGTGCCTGGAGTACGTGGGCAGCCGACAGGGATAACTATGGCTACACCTTC.

The genes are TRBV19 and TRBJ1-1; no firm D call. Germline CDR1 is LNHDA and CDR2 is SQIVND (reference sequence). This CDR3 spans 13 amino acids. V was clipped by 1 base and J by 1 base, with 4 bases between them. CDR3 DNA: TGTGCCAGTAGTATAGGAGGGAACACTGAAGCTTTCTTT. This codes for CASSIGGNTEAFF.